One sample yielded the 4 T cell receptor beta chains listed below, sequenced in a study of T cells after yellow fever vaccination. TCRdb re-derived calls from the 5' RACE reads in MiXCR, one entry per CDR3 protein. The data show a few hundred thousand distinct CDR3 sequences, around 13% seen once. The specimen was CD4+ T cells sorted from PBMCs, collected 15 days after the yellow fever booster vaccination. The receptor source for this set is a man between 18 and 29 years old who received the YFV17D yellow fever vaccine.

In its sample, this clonotype was seen a few times. The rearrangement uses TRBV2 and TRBJ2-2; tentative D call: TRBD2 (6 bases). The CDR3 consists of 16 residues. Germline-derived CDR1 and CDR2 are SNHLY and FYNNEI. Trimming stripped 6 bases from V and 4 bases from J, with 18 bases between. The CDR3, as DNA: TGTGCCAGCAGACCCGGAGGCGGGACCCTCACCGGGGAGCTGTTTTTT. Translating gives CASRPGGGTLTGELFF.

This clonotype was seen more than once but under ten times. This chain uses TRBV4-1 with TRBJ2-7; 10 positions agree with TRBD1. CDR3 length equals 16 residues. Looked up from germline, CDR1 is MGHRA and CDR2 is YSYEKL. Trimming removed 4 bases from V and 1 base from J; junction bases left unmatched: 7. In DNA form, the CDR3 reads TGCGCCAGCAGCCCCGCGGGACAGGGGATATCCTACGAGCAGTACTTC. Translating gives CASSPAGQGISYEQYF.

The chain links TRBV20-1 to TRBJ1-1; 8 bases line up with TRBD1. The CDR3 runs to 13 residues. The germline V gene has CDR1 DFQATT and CDR2 SNEGSKA (reference sequence). J lost 5 bases, V lost 3 bases, and 5 bases had no gene match. CDR3 nucleotides: TGCAGTGCTAGTCACAGGGGGGAAACTGAAGCTTTCTTT. This encodes CSASHRGETEAFF.

This clonotype showed up many times. The gene calls are TRBV4-3 and TRBJ1-1, with 7 bases aligning to TRBD1. In germline, CDR1 is LGHNA, CDR2 YSLEER. The CDR3 is 13 amino acids. V lost 6 bases and J lost 4; bases outside the gene matches: 5. The CDR3 DNA reads TGCGCCAGCAGAAACAGGGGAAGCACTGAAGCTTTCTTT. It is translated as CASRNRGSTEAFF.